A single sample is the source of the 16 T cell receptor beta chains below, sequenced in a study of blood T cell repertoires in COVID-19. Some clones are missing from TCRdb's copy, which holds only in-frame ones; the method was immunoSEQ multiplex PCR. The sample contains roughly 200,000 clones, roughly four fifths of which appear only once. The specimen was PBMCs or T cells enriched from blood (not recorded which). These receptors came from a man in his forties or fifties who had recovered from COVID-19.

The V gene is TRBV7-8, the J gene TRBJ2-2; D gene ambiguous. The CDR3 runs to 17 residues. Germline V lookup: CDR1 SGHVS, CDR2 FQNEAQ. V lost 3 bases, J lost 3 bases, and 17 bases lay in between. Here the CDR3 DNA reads TGTGCCAGCAGCTTTGGTCGTTGGGCCTCCTACACCGGGGAGCTGTTTTTT. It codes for CASSFGRWASYTGELFF.

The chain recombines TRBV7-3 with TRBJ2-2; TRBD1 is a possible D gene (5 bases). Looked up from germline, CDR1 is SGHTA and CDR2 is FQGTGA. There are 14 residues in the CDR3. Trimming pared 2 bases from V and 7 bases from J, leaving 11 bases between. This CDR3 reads CASSLVSQGGELFF. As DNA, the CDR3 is TGTGCCAGCAGCTTAGTTAGCCAGGGCGGGGAGCTGTTTTTT.

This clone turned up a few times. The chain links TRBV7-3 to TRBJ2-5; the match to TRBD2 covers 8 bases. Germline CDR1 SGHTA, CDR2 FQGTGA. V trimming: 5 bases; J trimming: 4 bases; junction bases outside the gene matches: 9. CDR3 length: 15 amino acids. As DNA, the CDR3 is TGTGCCAGCAGCGGATCGGGGGGGCAGGGAGAGACCCAGTACTTC. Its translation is CASSGSGGQGETQYF.

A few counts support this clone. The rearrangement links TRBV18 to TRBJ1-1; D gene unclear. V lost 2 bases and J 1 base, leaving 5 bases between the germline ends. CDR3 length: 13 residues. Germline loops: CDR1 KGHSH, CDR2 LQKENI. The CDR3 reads CASSPEKNTEAFF. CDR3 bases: TGTGCCAGCTCACCAGAGAAGAACACTGAAGCTTTCTTT.

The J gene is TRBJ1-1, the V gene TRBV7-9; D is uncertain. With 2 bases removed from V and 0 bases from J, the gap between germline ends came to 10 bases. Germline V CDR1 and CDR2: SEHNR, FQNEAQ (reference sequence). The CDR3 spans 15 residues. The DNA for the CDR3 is TGTGCCAGCAGCTTATTAACGGGGATGAACACTGAAGCTTTCTTT. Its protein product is CASSLLTGMNTEAFF.

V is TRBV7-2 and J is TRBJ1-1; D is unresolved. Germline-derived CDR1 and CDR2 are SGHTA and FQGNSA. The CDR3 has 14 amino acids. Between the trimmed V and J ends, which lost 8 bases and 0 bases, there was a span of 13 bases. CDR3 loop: CASLQATMNTEAFF. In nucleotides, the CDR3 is TGTGCCAGCCTCCAGGCGACCATGAACACTGAAGCTTTCTTT.

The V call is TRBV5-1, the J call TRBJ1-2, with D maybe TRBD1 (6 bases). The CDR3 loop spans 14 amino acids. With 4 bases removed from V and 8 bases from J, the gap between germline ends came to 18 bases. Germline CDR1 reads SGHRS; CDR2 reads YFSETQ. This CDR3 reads CASSEGQQVGGYTF. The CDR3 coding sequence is TGCGCCAGCAGCGAAGGACAGCAGGTCGGGGGCTACACCTTC.

The CDR3 DNA is TGCGCCAGCAGCCAAGGGGGGGTAAGCAATCAGCCCCAGCATTTT. This gives the protein CASSQGGVSNQPQHF. This chain links TRBV5-1 with TRBJ1-5, with D perhaps TRBD1 (6 bases). The V end lost 4 bases, the J end lost 1 base, and 12 bases lay between the germline ends. The germline gives CDR1 SGHRS, CDR2 YFSETQ. This CDR3 has 15 residues.

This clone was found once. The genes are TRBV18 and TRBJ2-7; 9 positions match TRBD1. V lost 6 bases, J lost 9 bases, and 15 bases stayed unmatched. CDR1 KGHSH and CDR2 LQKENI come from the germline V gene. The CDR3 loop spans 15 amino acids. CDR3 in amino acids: CASSEAGQGTTGQYF. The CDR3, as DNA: TGTGCCAGCTCTGAGGCGGGACAGGGTACTACGGGGCAGTACTTC.

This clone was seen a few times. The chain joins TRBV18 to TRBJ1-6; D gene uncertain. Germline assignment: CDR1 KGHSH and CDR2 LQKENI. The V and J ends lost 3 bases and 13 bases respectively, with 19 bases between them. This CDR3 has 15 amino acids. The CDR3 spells CASSPLEAVKWPLHF. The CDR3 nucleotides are TGTGCCAGCTCACCGTTGGAAGCGGTAAAGTGGCCCCTCCACTTT.

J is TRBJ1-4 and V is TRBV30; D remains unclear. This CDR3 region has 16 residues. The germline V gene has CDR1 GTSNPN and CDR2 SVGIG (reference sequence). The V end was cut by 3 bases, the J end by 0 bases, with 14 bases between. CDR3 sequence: CAWSHHGGATNEKLFF. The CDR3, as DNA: TGTGCCTGGAGCCACCATGGCGGGGCAACTAATGAAAAACTGTTTTTT.

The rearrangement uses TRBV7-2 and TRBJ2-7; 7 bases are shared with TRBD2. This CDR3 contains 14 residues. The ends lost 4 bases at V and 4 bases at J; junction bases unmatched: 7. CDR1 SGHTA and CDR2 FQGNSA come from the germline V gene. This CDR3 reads CASSSNWGGYEQYF. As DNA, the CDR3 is TGTGCCAGCAGCTCGAACTGGGGAGGGTACGAGCAGTACTTC.

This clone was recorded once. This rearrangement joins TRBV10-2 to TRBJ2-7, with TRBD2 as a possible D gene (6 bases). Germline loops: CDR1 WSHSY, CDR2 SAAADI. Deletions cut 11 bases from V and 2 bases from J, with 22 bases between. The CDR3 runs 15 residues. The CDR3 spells CAGHELAGSTYEQYF. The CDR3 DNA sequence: TGCGCCGGCCACGAGCTGGCGGGATCTACCTACGAGCAGTACTTC.

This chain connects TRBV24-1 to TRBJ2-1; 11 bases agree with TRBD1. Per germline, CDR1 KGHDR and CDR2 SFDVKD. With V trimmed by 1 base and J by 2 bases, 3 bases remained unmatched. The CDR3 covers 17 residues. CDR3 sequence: CATSDFPGQGAYNEQFF. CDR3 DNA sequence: TGTGCCACCAGTGATTTCCCGGGACAGGGGGCCTACAATGAGCAGTTCTTC.

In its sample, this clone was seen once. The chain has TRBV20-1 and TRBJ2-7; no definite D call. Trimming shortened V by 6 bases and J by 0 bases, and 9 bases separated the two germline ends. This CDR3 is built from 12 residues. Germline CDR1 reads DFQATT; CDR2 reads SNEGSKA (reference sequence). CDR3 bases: TGCAGTGCCAGTGACATCTCCTACGAGCAGTACTTC. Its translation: CSASDISYEQYF.

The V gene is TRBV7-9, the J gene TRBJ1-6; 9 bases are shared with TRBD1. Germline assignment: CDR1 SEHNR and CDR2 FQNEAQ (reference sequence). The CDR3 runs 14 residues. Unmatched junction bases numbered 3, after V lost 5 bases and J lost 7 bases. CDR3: CASSGGTGNSPLHF. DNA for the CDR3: TGTGCCAGCAGCGGAGGGACAGGGAATTCACCCCTCCACTTT. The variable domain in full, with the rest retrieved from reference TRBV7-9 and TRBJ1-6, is DTGVSQNPRHKITKRGQNVTFRCDPISEHNRLYWYRQTLGQGPEFLTYFQNEAQLEKSRLLSDRFSAERPKGSFSTLEIQRTEQGDSAMYLCASSGGTGNSPLHFGNGTRLTVT.